The 3 T cell receptor beta chains given below trace back to one sample, sequenced in a study of radiotherapy plus CTLA-4 blockade in lung cancer. Sequenced by immunoSEQ multiplex PCR; TCRdb stores in-frame clones only, minus some. The sample holds 75,000 to 95,000 clones, 80% to 85% seen once. Specimen: peripheral blood, collected from a patient treated with radiotherapy plus ipilimumab. These TCRs come from a human donor with non-small cell lung cancer that progressed on radiotherapy plus ipilimumab.

The rearrangement uses TRBV28 and TRBJ1-3; no clear D. The CDR3 runs 13 residues. Germline assignment: CDR1 MDHEN and CDR2 SYDVKM. Trimming shortened V by 3 bases and J by 6 bases, and 9 bases separated the two germline ends. Here the CDR3 DNA reads TGTGCCAGCAGTTTGCCGACGGAAAACACCATATATTTT. Protein sequence: CASSLPTENTIYF.

This clone was detected only once. The gene calls are TRBV10-1 and TRBJ1-1, with D hard to call. The CDR3 sequence is 13 residues long. V gave up 6 bases and J gave up 3 bases, with 11 bases separating them. CDR1 and CDR2 (germline): WNHNN, SYGVQD (reference sequence). The CDR3 is CASRLGSDTEAFF. CDR3 in DNA: TGCGCCAGCAGGCTGGGTAGCGACACTGAAGCTTTCTTT.

The V and J genes are TRBV29-1 and TRBJ2-3; D perhaps matches TRBD2 (7 bases). The V end was cut by 0 bases, the J end by 1 base, with 20 bases between. The CDR3 runs 18 residues. Germline lookup yields CDR1 SQVTM and CDR2 ANQGSEA. The CDR3 protein is CSVEDLFHGGGGTDTQYF. CDR3 DNA sequence: TGCAGCGTTGAAGATCTTTTTCATGGGGGGGGCGGCACAGATACGCAGTATTTT.